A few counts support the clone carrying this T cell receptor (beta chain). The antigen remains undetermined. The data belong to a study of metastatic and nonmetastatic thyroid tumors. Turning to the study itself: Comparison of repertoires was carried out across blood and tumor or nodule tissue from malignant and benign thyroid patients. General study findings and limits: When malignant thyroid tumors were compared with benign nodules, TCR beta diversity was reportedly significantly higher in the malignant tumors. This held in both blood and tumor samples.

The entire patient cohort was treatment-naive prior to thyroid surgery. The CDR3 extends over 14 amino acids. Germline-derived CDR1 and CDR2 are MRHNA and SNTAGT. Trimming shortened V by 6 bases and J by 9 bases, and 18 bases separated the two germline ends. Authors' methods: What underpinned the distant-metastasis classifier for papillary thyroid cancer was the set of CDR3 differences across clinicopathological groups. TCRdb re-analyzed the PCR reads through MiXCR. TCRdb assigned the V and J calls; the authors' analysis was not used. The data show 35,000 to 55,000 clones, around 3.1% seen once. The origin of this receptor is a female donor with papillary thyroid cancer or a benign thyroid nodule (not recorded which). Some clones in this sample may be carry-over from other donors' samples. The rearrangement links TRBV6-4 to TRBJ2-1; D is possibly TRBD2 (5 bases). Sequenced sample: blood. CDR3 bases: TGTGCCAGCAGCGGAAGCGGATGGGTGGGTGAGCAGTTCTTC. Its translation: CASSGSGWVGEQFF.